This entry lists 19 T cell receptor beta chains sequenced from one sample in a study of T cells in Graves' hyperthyroidism and ophthalmopathy. TCR beta CDR3 regions were amplified from RNA. An initial round of RT-PCR targeting the TCR CDR3 relied on the HTBI primer set. TCRdb reanalysed the multiplex PCR reads using MiXCR and keeps one entry per CDR3 protein. This sample has fewer than 650,000 distinct CDR3 sequences, with approximately 15% found just once. The source material was blood. The receptors originated from a woman aged 30 to 39 with Graves' hyperthyroidism that later progressed to Graves' ophthalmopathy.

In this sample, this clonotype turned up a few times. The V call is TRBV6-2 or TRBV6-3, the J call TRBJ1-2; D gene unclear. With 0 bases removed from V and 8 bases from J, the gap between germline ends came to 13 bases. Germline CDR1 is MNHEY and CDR2 is SVGEGT. There are 14 residues in the CDR3. The CDR3 region is CASSYSRGSKGYTF. The DNA for the CDR3 is TGTGCCAGCAGTTACTCTCGGGGTTCGAAAGGCTACACCTTC.

Turning to this clonotype: This may arise from a read error, as a much more abundant clone is one base away. Given the absence of the conserved phenylalanine or tryptophan at the CDR3 end, a read error is likely. The rearrangement joins TRBV2 to TRBJ2-2; D gene uncertain. Germline V gene lookup returns CDR1 SNHLY and CDR2 FYNNEI. Trimming removed 2 bases from V and 6 bases from J, with 10 bases in between. The CDR3 is 14 residues long. DNA for the CDR3: TGTGCCAGCAGTGAAAGGACCTGGGCCGGGGAGCTGTTTGTT. It translates to CASSERTWAGELFV.

This clonotype appeared many times. The chain uses TRBV24-1 and TRBJ2-1; D may be TRBD1 or TRBD2 (7 bases each). The germline V gene encodes CDR1 KGHDR and CDR2 SFDVKD. The CDR3 sequence is 16 residues long. Trimming pared 2 bases from V and 2 bases from J, leaving 12 bases between. The chain's CDR3 is CATSDYQGGAYNEQFF. For the CDR3, the DNA is TGTGCCACCAGTGATTACCAGGGGGGGGCCTACAATGAGCAGTTCTTC.

Concerning this clonotype: A read error may explain this, as a much larger clone is one base away. The CDR3 ends on some other residue instead of the conserved phenylalanine or tryptophan, so this is likely a read error. The chain recombines TRBV20-1 with TRBJ1-4; D unclear. Per germline, CDR1 DFQATT and CDR2 SNEGSKA (reference sequence). Trimming shortened V by 0 bases and J by 3 bases, and 8 bases separated the two germline ends. This CDR3 contains 14 residues. CDR3 residues: CSARDPPANEKLFC. The CDR3 DNA follows: TGCAGTGCTAGAGATCCCCCAGCTAATGAAAAACTGTTTTGT.

This clonotype was seen ten or more times. The J gene is TRBJ2-6, the V gene TRBV18; TRBD2 might be the D (6 bases). Germline values: CDR1 KGHSH, CDR2 LQKENI. The V end was cut by 0 bases, the J end by 4 bases, with 10 bases between. The CDR3 runs to 16 residues. Here the CDR3 reads CASSPPEGLGANVLTF. In DNA form, the CDR3 reads TGTGCCAGCTCACCACCGGAGGGACTCGGGGCCAACGTCCTGACTTTC.

The table lists this clonotype with a few counts. The gene calls are TRBV12-3 or TRBV12-4 and TRBJ2-1, with a weak D call TRBD2 (5 bases). The DNA end is more similar to TRBJ2-7, so the J call may be wrong. The CDR3 is 16 residues long. This chain's CDR3 is CASSVGGGLYYNEQYF. For the CDR3, the DNA is TGTGCCAGCAGCGTTGGCGGCGGACTCTACTACAATGAGCAGTACTTC.

The chain combines TRBV27 with TRBJ2-7; weak D call: TRBD2 (6 bases). Germline V CDR1 and CDR2: MNHEY, SMNVEV (reference sequence). Trimming left V 7 bases short and J 2 bases short, with 15 bases between. The CDR3 is made up of 14 amino acids. The CDR3 bases are TGTGCCAGCACCCGCGGGGACGCAACCTACGAGCAGTACTTC. It codes for CASTRGDATYEQYF.

This clonotype came up many times. The rearrangement uses TRBV15 and TRBJ1-4; no clear D gene. The CDR3 runs to 14 residues. Germline CDR1 is LNHNV and CDR2 is YYDKDF (reference sequence). Between the trimmed V and J ends, which lost 0 bases and 5 bases, there was a span of 7 bases. As DNA, the CDR3 is TGTGCCACCAGCAGAGATACAGCAAATGAAAAACTGTTTTTT. Amino acid sequence: CATSRDTANEKLFF.

This chain joins TRBV27 and TRBJ2-1; 10 nucleotides match TRBD2. The ends lost 10 bases at V and 4 bases at J; junction bases unmatched: 7. The CDR3 runs to 14 residues. Per the germline V gene, CDR1 is MNHEY and CDR2 is SMNVEV (reference sequence). The DNA for the CDR3 is TGTGCCACTAGGACTAGCGGAAATTACAATGAGCAGTTCTTC. The encoded protein is CATRTSGNYNEQFF.

Ten or more counts support this clonotype. V and J are TRBV5-1 and TRBJ2-1; D is possibly TRBD2 (5 bases). This CDR3 has 14 amino acids. Trimming stripped 0 bases from V and 5 bases from J, with 9 bases between. Germline CDR1 is SGHRS and CDR2 is YFSETQ. CDR3 DNA: TGCGCCAGCAGCTTGGATACAGCGGACAATGAGCAGTTCTTC. Its protein product is CASSLDTADNEQFF.

This clonotype was observed at least ten times. This rearrangement joins TRBV6-2 or TRBV6-3 to TRBJ1-2, with 7 bases fitting TRBD1. The CDR3 has 16 residues. Germline values: CDR1 MNHEY, CDR2 SVGEGT. With 5 bases clipped from V and 6 bases from J, the junction kept 15 bases outside the gene matches. CDR3 nucleotide sequence: TGTGCCAGCAGTCTTGCTCCAGGGGGGGAGCTGCATGGCTACACCTTC. Translation gives CASSLAPGGELHGYTF.

This clonotype was observed many times. This chain links TRBV14 with TRBJ2-5; D call uncertain. The CDR3 spans 8 residues. Trimming cost V 4 bases and J 11 bases, with 2 bases left between them. Germline lookup yields CDR1 SGHDN and CDR2 FVKESK. The CDR3 is CASSLQYF. Here the CDR3 DNA reads TGTGCCAGCAGCCTTCAGTACTTC.

V and J are TRBV7-9 and TRBJ1-3; unclear D gene. Germline-derived CDR1 and CDR2 are SEHNR and FQNEAQ (reference sequence). This CDR3 region has 15 residues. V dropped 5 bases and J dropped 4 bases, with 15 bases sitting between them. The CDR3 here is CASSPEPSPGNTIYF. The CDR3 bases are TGTGCCAGCAGCCCTGAGCCCAGCCCGGGAAACACCATATATTTT.

This clonotype was recorded at least ten times. The gene calls are TRBV7-9 and TRBJ2-1, with 9 bases identical to TRBD1. J gave up 0 bases and V 6 bases, and 6 bases lay outside the gene matches. The germline gives CDR1 SEHNR, CDR2 FQNEAQ (reference sequence). The CDR3 covers 16 residues. CDR3 DNA: TGTGCCAGCAGGCCCTCGACAGGGGGCTCCTACAATGAGCAGTTCTTC. As protein: CASRPSTGGSYNEQFF.

J is TRBJ2-2 and V is TRBV10-3; D is possibly TRBD2 (5 bases). V lost 2 bases and J 4 bases, leaving 14 bases between the germline ends. Germline assignment: CDR1 ENHRY and CDR2 SYGVKD. The CDR3 length is 16 residues. CDR3 in amino acids: CAISEHGGRTTGELFF. The CDR3 DNA follows: TGTGCCATCAGTGAGCACGGCGGGCGTACCACCGGGGAGCTGTTTTTT.

This sequence joins TRBV28 and TRBJ2-3; D gene uncertain. This CDR3 contains 13 residues. Trimming pared 6 bases from V and 3 bases from J, leaving 10 bases between. CDR1 and CDR2 (germline): MDHEN, SYDVKM. CDR3 bases: TGTGCCAGCAGCTACATAGAAACAGATACGCAGTATTTT. Protein: CASSYIETDTQYF.

This clonotype has at least ten counts. The rearrangement uses TRBV27 and TRBJ2-7, with 11 nucleotides matching TRBD2. Germline loops: CDR1 MNHEY, CDR2 SMNVEV (reference sequence). V was clipped by 7 bases and J by 6 bases; unmatched bases: 8. There are 14 residues in the CDR3. The chain's CDR3 is CASKPGLAVLEQYF. The CDR3 DNA follows: TGTGCCAGCAAGCCGGGACTAGCGGTTCTCGAGCAGTACTTC.

The rearrangement uses TRBV12-5 and TRBJ2-1; 8 bases map to TRBD1. The CDR3 consists of 18 residues. CDR1 and CDR2 (germline): LGHNT, FRNRAP. Unmatched junction bases numbered 12, after V lost 1 base and J lost 4 bases. In nucleotides, the CDR3 is TGTGCTAGTGGTTTGGCGTTTGCAGGGGGCGACCGTTACAATGAGCAGTTCTTC. It is translated as CASGLAFAGGDRYNEQFF.

Points on this clonotype: This may be a read error, as it is one base from a much larger clone. The V gene is TRBV20-1, the J gene TRBJ2-7; no definite D call. V lost 2 bases and J lost 5, with 13 bases in between. There are 13 residues in the CDR3. Germline loops: CDR1 DFQATT, CDR2 SNEGSKA (reference sequence). CDR3 residues: CSARTPDGNEQYF. The CDR3 DNA reads as TGCAGTGCTAGAACCCCAGACGGCAACGAGCAGTACTTC.